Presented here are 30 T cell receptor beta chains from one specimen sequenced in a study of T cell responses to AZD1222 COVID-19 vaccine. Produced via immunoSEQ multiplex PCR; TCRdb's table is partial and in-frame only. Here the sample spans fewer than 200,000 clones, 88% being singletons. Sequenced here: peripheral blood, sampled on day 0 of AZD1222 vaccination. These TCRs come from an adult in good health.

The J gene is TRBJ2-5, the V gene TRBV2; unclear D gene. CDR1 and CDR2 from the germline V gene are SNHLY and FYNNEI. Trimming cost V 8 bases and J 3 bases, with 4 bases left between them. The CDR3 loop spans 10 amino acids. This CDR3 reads CASGKETQYF. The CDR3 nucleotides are TGTGCCAGCGGCAAAGAGACCCAGTACTTC. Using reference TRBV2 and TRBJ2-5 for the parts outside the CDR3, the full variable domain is EPEVTQTPSHQVTQMGQEVILRCVPISNHLYFYWYRQILGQKVEFLVSFYNNEISEKSEIFDDQFSVERPDGSNFTLKIRSTKLEDSAMYFCASGKETQYFGPGTRLLVL.

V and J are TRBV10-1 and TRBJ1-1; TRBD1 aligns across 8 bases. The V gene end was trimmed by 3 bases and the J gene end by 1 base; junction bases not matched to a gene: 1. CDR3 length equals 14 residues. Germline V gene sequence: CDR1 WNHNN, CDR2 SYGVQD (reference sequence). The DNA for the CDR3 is TGCGCCAGCAGTGACCAGGGGGCGAACACTGAAGCTTTCTTT. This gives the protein CASSDQGANTEAFF.

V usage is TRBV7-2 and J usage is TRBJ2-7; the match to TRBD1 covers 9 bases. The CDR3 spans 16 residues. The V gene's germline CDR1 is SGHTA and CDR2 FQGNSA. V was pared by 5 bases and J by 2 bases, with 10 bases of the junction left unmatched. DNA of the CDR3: TGTGCCAGCAGCCTTTCCACCGGGACAGGGACCTACGAGCAGTACTTC. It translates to CASSLSTGTGTYEQYF. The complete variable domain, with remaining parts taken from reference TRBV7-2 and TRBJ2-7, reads GAGVSQSPSNKVTEKGKDVELRCDPISGHTALYWYRQSLGQGLEFLIYFQGNSAPDKSGLPSDRFSAERTGGSVSTLTIQRTQQEDSAVYLCASSLSTGTGTYEQYFGPGTRLTVT.

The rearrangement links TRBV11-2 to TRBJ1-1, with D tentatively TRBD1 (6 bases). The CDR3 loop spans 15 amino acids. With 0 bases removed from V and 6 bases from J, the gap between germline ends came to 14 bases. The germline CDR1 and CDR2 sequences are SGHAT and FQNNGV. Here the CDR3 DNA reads TGTGCCAGCAGCTTAGATCGGGGGGCGAATCCTGAAGCTTTCTTT. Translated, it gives CASSLDRGANPEAFF.

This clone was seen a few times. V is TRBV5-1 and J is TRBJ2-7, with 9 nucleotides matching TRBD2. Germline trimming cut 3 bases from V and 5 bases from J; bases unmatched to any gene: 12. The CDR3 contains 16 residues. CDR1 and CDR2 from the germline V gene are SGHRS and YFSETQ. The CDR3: CASSSEAGLANHEQYF. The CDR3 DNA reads TGCGCCAGCAGCTCCGAAGCGGGACTAGCAAACCACGAGCAGTACTTC.

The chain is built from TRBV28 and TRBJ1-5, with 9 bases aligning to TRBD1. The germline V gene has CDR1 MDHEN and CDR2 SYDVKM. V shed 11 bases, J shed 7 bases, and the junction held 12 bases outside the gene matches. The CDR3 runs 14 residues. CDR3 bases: TGTGCCCTAGGGGACAGGGATTCGGGGCAGCCCCAGCATTTT. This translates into CALGDRDSGQPQHF.

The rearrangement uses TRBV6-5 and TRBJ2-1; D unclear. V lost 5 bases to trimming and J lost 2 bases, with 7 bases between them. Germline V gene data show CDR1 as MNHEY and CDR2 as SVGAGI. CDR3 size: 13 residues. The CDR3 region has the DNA TGTGCCAGCAGTCGTAGCCCCTACAATGAGCAGTTCTTC. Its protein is CASSRSPYNEQFF.

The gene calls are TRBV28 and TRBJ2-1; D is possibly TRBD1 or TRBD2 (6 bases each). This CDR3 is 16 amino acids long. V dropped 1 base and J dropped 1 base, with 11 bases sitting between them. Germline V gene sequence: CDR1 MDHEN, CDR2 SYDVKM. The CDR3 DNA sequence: TGTGCCAGCAGTTTATTCGGGGGCTCTTCCTACAATGAGCAGTTCTTC. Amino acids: CASSLFGGSSYNEQFF.

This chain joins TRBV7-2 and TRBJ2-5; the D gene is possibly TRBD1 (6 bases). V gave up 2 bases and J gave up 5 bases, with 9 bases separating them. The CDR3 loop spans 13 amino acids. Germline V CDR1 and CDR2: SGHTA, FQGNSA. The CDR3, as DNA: TGTGCCAGCAGCTTACAGGGGTTGGAGACCCAGTACTTC. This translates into CASSLQGLETQYF. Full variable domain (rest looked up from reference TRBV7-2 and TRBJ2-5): GAGVSQSPSNKVTEKGKDVELRCDPISGHTALYWYRQSLGQGLEFLIYFQGNSAPDKSGLPSDRFSAERTGGSVSTLTIQRTQQEDSAVYLCASSLQGLETQYFGPGTRLLVL.

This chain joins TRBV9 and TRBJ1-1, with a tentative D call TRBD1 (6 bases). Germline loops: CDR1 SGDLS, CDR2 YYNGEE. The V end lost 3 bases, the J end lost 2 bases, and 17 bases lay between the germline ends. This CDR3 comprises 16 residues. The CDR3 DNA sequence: TGTGCCAGCAGCGGAAACAGGGCGCTCGGAAACACTGAAGCTTTCTTT. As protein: CASSGNRALGNTEAFF.

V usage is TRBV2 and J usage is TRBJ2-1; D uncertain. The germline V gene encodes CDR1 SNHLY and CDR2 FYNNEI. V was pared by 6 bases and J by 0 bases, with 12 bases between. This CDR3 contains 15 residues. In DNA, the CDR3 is TGTGCCAGCAGAGATGGATGCAGCTCCTACAATGAGCAGTTCTTC. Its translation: CASRDGCSSYNEQFF.

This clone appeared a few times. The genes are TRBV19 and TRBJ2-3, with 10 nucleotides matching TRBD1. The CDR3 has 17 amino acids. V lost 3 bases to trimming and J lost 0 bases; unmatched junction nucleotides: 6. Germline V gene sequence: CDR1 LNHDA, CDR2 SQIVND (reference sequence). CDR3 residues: CASSIRGQGRSTDTQYF. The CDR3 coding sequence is TGTGCCAGTAGTATTCGGGGACAGGGGCGTAGCACAGATACGCAGTATTTT. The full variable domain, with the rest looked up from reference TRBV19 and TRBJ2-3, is DGGITQSPKYLFRKEGQNVTLSCEQNLNHDAMYWYRQDPGQGLRLIYYSQIVNDFQKGDIAEGYSVSREKKESFPLTVTSAQKNPTAFYLCASSIRGQGRSTDTQYFGPGTRLTVL.

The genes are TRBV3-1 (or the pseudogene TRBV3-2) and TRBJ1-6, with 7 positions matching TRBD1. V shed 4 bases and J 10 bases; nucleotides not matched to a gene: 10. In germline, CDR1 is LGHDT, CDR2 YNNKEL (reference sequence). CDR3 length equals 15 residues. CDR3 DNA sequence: TGTGCCAGCAGCCCCGTCGACAGGGAGAGATCACCCCTCCACTTT. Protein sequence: CASSPVDRERSPLHF.

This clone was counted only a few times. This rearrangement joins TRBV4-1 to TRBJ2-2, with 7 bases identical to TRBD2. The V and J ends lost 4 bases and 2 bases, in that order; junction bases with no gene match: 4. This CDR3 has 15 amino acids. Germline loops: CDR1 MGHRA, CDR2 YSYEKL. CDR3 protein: CASSPWGGNTGELFF. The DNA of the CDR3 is TGCGCCAGCAGCCCATGGGGGGGAAACACCGGGGAGCTGTTTTTT.

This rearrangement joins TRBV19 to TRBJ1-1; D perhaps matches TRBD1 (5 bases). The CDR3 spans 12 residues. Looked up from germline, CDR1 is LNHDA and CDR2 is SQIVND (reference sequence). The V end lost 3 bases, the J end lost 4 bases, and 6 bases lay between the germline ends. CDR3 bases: TGTGCCAGTAGTATGGGGGGCACTGAAGCTTTCTTT. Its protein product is CASSMGGTEAFF.

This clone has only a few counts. The CDR3 DNA reads as TGTGCCGGAGAACAGGGGGACTATGGCTACACCTTC. Translation: CAGEQGDYGYTF. This rearrangement joins TRBV7-9 to TRBJ1-2, with 8 bases matching TRBD1. CDR3 length: 12 amino acids. CDR1 and CDR2 from the germline V gene are SEHNR and FQNEAQ (reference sequence). The V segment lost 11 bases and the J segment 3 bases; nucleotides outside the gene matches: 5.

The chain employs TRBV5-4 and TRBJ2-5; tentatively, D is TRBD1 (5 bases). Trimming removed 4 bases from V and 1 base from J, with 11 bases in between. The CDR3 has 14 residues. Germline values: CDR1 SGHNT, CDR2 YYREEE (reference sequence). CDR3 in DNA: TGTGCCAGCAGCCCGGACACTTCCCAAGAGACCCAGTACTTC. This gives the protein CASSPDTSQETQYF.

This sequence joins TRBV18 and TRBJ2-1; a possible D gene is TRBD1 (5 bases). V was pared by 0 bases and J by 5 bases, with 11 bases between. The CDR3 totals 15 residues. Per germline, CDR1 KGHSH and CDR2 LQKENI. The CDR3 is CASSPPSRADNEQFF. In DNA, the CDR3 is TGTGCCAGCTCACCACCTTCCAGGGCGGACAATGAGCAGTTCTTC.

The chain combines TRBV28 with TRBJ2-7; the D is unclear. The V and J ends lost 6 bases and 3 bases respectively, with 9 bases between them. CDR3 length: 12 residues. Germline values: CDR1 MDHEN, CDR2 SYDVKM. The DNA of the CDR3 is TGTGCCAGCAGGGATGCCGGCTACGAGCAGTACTTC. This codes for CASRDAGYEQYF.

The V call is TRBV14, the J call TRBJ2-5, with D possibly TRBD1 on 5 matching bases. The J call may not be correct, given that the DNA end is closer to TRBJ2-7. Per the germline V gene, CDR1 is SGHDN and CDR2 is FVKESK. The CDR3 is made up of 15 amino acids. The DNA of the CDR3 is TGTGCCAGCAGCCAAGAAGCAGGGCTCTCCTACGAGCAGTACTTC. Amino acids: CASSQEAGLSYEQYF.

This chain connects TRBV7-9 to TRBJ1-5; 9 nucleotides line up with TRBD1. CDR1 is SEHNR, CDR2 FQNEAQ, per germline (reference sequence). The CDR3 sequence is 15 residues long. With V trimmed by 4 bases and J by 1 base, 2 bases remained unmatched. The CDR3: CASSSQGASNQPQHF. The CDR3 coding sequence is TGTGCCAGCAGCTCACAGGGGGCAAGCAATCAGCCCCAGCATTTT. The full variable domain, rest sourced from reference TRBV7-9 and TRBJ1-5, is DTGVSQNPRHKITKRGQNVTFRCDPISEHNRLYWYRQTLGQGPEFLTYFQNEAQLEKSRLLSDRFSAERPKGSFSTLEIQRTEQGDSAMYLCASSSQGASNQPQHFGDGTRLSIL.

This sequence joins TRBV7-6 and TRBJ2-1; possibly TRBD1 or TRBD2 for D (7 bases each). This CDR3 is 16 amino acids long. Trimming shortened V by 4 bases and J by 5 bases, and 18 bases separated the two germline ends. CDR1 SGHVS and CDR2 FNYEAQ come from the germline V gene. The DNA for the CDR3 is TGTGCCAGCAGCTCTAGACGGGGGGACAGCCACAATGAGCAGTTCTTC. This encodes CASSSRRGDSHNEQFF.

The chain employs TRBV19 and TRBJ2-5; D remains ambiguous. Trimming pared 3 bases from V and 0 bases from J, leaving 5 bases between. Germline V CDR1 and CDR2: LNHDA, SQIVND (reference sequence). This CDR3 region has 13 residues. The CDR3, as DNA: TGTGCCAGTAGTATGGCAAACCAAGAGACCCAGTACTTC. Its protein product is CASSMANQETQYF.

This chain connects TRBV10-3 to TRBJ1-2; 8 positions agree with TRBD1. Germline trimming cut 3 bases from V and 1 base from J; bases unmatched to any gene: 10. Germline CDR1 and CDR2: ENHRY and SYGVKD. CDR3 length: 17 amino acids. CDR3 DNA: TGTGCCATCAGTGACCGAAGACAGGGGCTGAGTAACTATGGCTACACCTTC. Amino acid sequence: CAISDRRQGLSNYGYTF.

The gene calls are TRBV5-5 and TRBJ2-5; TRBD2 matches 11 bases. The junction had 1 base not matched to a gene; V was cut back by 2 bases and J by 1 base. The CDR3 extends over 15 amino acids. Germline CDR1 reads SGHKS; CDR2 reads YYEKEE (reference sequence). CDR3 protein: CASSLLAGAQETQYF. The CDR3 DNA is TGTGCCAGCAGCTTACTAGCGGGGGCCCAAGAGACCCAGTACTTC.

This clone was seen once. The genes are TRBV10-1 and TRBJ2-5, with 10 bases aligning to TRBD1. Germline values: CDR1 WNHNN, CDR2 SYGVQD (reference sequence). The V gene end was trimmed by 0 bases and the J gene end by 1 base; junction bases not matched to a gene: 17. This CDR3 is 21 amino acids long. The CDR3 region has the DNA TGCGCCAGCAGTGAGTCTCGTCCAGGACCGGGACAGGGGTCGACCCAAGAGACCCAGTACTTC. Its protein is CASSESRPGPGQGSTQETQYF.

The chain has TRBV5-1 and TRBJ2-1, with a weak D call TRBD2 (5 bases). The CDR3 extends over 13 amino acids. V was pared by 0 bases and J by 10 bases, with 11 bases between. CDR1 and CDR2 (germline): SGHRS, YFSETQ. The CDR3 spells CASSLGRGSEQFF. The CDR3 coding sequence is TGCGCCAGCAGCTTGGGCCGAGGGAGCGAGCAGTTCTTC. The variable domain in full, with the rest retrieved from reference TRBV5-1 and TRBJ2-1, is KAGVTQTPRYLIKTRGQQVTLSCSPISGHRSVSWYQQTPGQGLQFLFEYFSETQRNKGNFPGRFSGRQFSNSRSEMNVSTLELGDSALYLCASSLGRGSEQFFGPGTRLTVL.

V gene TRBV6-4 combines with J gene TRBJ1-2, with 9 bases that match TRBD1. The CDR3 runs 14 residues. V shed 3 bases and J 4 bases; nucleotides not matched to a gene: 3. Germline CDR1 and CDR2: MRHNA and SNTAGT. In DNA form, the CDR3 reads TGTGCCAGCAGTGAGAGGGGACAGGGCTATGGCTACACCTTC. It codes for CASSERGQGYGYTF.

CDR3 bases: TGTGCCTGGGTCTACCCTGACAGGATCCACGAGCAGTACTTC. The encoded protein is CAWVYPDRIHEQYF. This chain connects TRBV30 to TRBJ2-7, with a possible D match to TRBD1 (6 bases). Trimming removed 5 bases at V and 5 bases at J, with 19 bases between. The CDR3 consists of 14 residues. Germline-derived CDR1 and CDR2 are GTSNPN and SVGIG (reference sequence). The full variable domain, in which reference TRBV30 and TRBJ2-7 provide the parts outside the CDR3, is SQTIHQWPATLVQPVGSPLSLECTVEGTSNPNLYWYRQAAGRGLQLLFYSVGIGQISSEVPQNLSASRPQDRQFILSSKKLLLSDSGFYLCAWVYPDRIHEQYFGPGTRLTVT.

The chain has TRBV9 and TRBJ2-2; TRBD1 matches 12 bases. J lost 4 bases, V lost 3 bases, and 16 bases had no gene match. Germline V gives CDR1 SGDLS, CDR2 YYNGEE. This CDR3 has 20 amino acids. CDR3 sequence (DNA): TGTGCCAGCAGCGGGGGACCTCTGGGACAGGGGGCGCCGGGCACCGGGGAGCTGTTTTTT. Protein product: CASSGGPLGQGAPGTGELFF.